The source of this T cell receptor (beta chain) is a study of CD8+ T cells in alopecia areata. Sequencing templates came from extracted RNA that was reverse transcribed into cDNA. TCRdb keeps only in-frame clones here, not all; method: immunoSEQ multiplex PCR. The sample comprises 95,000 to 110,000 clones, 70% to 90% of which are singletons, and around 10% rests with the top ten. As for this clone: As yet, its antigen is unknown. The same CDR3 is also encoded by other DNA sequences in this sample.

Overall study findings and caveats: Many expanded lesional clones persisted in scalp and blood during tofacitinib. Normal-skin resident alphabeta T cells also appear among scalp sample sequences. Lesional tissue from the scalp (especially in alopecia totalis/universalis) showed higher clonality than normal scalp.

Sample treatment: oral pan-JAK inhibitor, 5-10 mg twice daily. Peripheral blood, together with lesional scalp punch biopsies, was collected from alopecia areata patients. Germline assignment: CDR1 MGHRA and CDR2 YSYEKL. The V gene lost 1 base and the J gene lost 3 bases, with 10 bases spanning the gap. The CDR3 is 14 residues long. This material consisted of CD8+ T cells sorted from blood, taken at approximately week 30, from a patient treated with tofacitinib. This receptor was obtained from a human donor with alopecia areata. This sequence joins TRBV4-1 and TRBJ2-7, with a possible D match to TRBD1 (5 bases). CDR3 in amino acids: CASSQGSGYYEQYF. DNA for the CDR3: TGCGCCAGCAGCCAAGGTTCAGGGTACTACGAGCAGTACTTC.